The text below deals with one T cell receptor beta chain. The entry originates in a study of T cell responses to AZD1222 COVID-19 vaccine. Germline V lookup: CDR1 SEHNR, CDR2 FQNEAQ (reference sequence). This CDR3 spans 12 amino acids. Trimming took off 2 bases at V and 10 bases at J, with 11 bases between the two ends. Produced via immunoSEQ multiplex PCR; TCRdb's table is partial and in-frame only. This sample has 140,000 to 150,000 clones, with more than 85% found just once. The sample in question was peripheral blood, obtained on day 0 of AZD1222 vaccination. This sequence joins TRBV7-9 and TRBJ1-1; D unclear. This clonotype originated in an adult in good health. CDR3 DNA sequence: TGTGCCAGCAGCTTATGGAATGGGGTAGCTTTCTTT. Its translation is CASSLWNGVAFF.